This TCR beta chain stems from a study of blood T cell repertoires in COVID-19. Germline values: CDR1 SGHTA, CDR2 FQGNSA. This CDR3 spans 17 amino acids. V gave up 5 bases and J gave up 0 bases; unmatched junction bases: 9. This clone was seen only once. TCRdb's copy holds only in-frame clones and misses some; the assay was immunoSEQ multiplex PCR. The data contain 390,000 or so clones, nearly 90% of them seen just once; the ten biggest clones take up 5% to 8.5%. The gene calls are TRBV7-2 and TRBJ1-3; TRBD1 aligns across 8 bases. Sequencing input: peripheral blood. The TCR comes from a man younger than 35 with active or convalescent COVID-19. The CDR3 region is CASSMRTGTSSGNTIYF. For the CDR3, the DNA is TGTGCCAGCAGCATGAGGACAGGGACGAGCTCTGGAAACACCATATATTTT.